These 10 T cell receptor beta chains share one sample of origin, sequenced in a study of response to subunit inactivated influenza vaccine. In TCRdb, the RT-PCR reads were re-called with MiXCR into one record per CDR3 protein. Altogether under 200,000 distinct CDR3 sequences are present, around 11% being singletons, with the ten largest covering under 40%. The material sequenced was CD8+ T cells sorted from PBMCs, taken around 2 years after vaccination. These receptors came from a man between 50 and 69 years old who received an inactivated influenza vaccine.

This clonotype was seen a few times. This rearrangement joins TRBV12-3 or TRBV12-4 to TRBJ1-1; D gene uncertain. Trimming stripped 3 bases from V and 0 bases from J, with 17 bases between. CDR3 length: 17 residues. The CDR3 coding sequence is TGTGCCAGCAGTTTTGGCGGTGTGGGGAAGCTGAACACTGAAGCTTTCTTT. Protein sequence: CASSFGGVGKLNTEAFF.

This clonotype appeared many times. V and J are TRBV25-1 and TRBJ2-2, with no clear D. Germline loops: CDR1 MGHDK, CDR2 SYGVNS. V gave up 4 bases and J gave up 8 bases, with 8 bases separating them. CDR3 length: 12 residues. The CDR3 is CASSVVFGELFF. The CDR3 nucleotides are TGTGCCAGCAGTGTAGTGTTTGGGGAGCTGTTTTTT.

A few counts support this clonotype. The chain is built from TRBV7-2 and TRBJ2-5; 14 positions agree with TRBD2. The V gene end was trimmed by 6 bases and the J gene end by 4 bases; junction bases not matched to a gene: 10. This CDR3 is 17 amino acids long. Per germline, CDR1 SGHTA and CDR2 FQGNSA. CDR3 DNA sequence: TGTGCCAGCAGAGGGGGGACTAGCGGGAGATTGGGAGAGACCCAGTACTTC. Translating it yields CASRGGTSGRLGETQYF.

This clonotype was seen a few times. The chain carries TRBV20-1 and TRBJ2-7; 8 bases are a match to TRBD2. The germline V gene encodes CDR1 DFQATT and CDR2 SNEGSKA (reference sequence). V gave up 3 bases and J gave up 1 base; unmatched junction bases: 8. The CDR3 covers 15 residues. Here the CDR3 reads CSARDTSGPSYEQYF. In nucleotides, the CDR3 is TGCAGTGCTAGGGACACTAGCGGTCCGTCCTACGAGCAGTACTTC.

This clonotype was seen a handful of times. The gene calls are TRBV29-1 and TRBJ1-1; perhaps TRBD1 as D (5 bases). This CDR3 comprises 13 residues. The germline gives CDR1 SQVTM, CDR2 ANQGSEA. The V end was cut by 2 bases, the J end by 5 bases, with 12 bases between. The CDR3 sequence: CSVERGLGTEAFF. The CDR3, as DNA: TGCAGCGTTGAACGGGGCTTGGGGACTGAAGCTTTCTTT.

This chain uses TRBV5-1 with TRBJ2-5; 9 bases are a match to TRBD1. The J segment lost 4 bases and the V segment lost 0 bases, leaving 10 bases of the junction unmatched. Germline CDR1 is SGHRS and CDR2 is YFSETQ. The CDR3 loop spans 17 amino acids. This CDR3 is CASSLGTGTGYPETQYF. The CDR3, as DNA: TGCGCCAGCAGCTTGGGCACCGGGACAGGGTATCCAGAGACCCAGTACTTC.

This clonotype was counted between two and nine times. The rearrangement joins TRBV9 to TRBJ2-2; D is unclear. The germline V gene encodes CDR1 SGDLS and CDR2 YYNGEE. V was clipped by 3 bases and J by 0 bases, with 9 bases between them. This CDR3 region has 15 residues. CDR3 DNA sequence: TGTGCCAGCAGCGCAGGAACCCCGAACACCGGGGAGCTGTTTTTT. Translating it yields CASSAGTPNTGELFF.

This clonotype was counted many times. This rearrangement joins TRBV7-8 to TRBJ2-1; the D gene is possibly TRBD2 (6 bases). V lost 2 bases and J 0 bases, leaving 11 bases between the germline ends. Germline CDR1 SGHVS, CDR2 FQNEAQ. The CDR3 has 16 residues. The CDR3 sequence: CASSLRRASSYNEQFF. The CDR3 bases are TGTGCCAGCAGCTTAAGGAGGGCTAGCTCCTACAATGAGCAGTTCTTC.

In this sample, this clonotype turned up a few times. One end of the junction fails to match germline, which may point to a read error. The chain links TRBV14 to TRBJ2-7; D is unresolved. Germline V gene lookup returns CDR1 SGHDN and CDR2 FVKESK. The CDR3 extends over 13 amino acids. For the CDR3, the DNA is TGTGCCAGCGGCCAGTCAACGGGCCTCGAGCAGTACTTC. The encoded protein is CASGQSTGLEQYF.

This chain connects TRBV6-1 to TRBJ2-6, with 9 bases identical to TRBD1. The CDR3 loop spans 18 amino acids. Germline V gives CDR1 MNHNS, CDR2 SASEGT. V trimming: 5 bases; J trimming: 0 bases; junction bases outside the gene matches: 8. The CDR3 nucleotides read TGTGCCAGCAGTCCCGGGACAGGGATCCCCTCTGGGGCCAACGTCCTGACTTTC. Its protein product is CASSPGTGIPSGANVLTF.